The 25 T cell receptor beta chains given below trace back to one sample, sequenced in a study of somatic mutations in T cells in chronic GVHD. This table comes from immunoSEQ multiplex PCR, and its TCRdb copy is limited to in-frame clones, with some not included. The repertoire has around 13,000 clones, around 73% of them found once; the top ten carry 32%. Sample: Vbeta20-negative CD4+ T cells from blood. The source of these receptors is a male patient aged 45-60 years with chronic graft-versus-host disease. The T cells may come from the graft donor.

The chain joins TRBV6-6 to TRBJ1-2; D is unclear. The V end was cut by 0 bases, the J end by 6 bases, with 5 bases between. The CDR3 covers 12 residues. Germline assignment: CDR1 MNHNY and CDR2 SVGAGI (reference sequence). The CDR3 loop reads CASSYSGDGYTF. CDR3 coding DNA: TGTGCCAGCAGTTACTCGGGAGATGGCTACACCTTC.

This chain links TRBV7-9 with TRBJ2-1; 8 nucleotides agree with TRBD1. The germline V gene has CDR1 SEHNR and CDR2 FQNEAQ (reference sequence). This CDR3 has 15 amino acids. V dropped 5 bases and J dropped 3; count of bases not matched to a gene: 6. Written as DNA, the CDR3 is TGTGCCAGCAGCGCCTCCGGGACAGGCTACAATGAGCAGTTCTTC. Protein sequence: CASSASGTGYNEQFF.

The chain joins TRBV7-2 to TRBJ2-7; 10 positions match TRBD2. Germline CDR1 reads SGHTA; CDR2 reads FQGNSA. The CDR3 runs 14 residues. The junction had 2 bases not matched to a gene; V was cut back by 4 bases and J by 2 bases. Here the CDR3 DNA reads TGTGCCAGCAGCTCTAGCGGGGGTCCCTACGAGCAGTACTTC. Amino acid sequence: CASSSSGGPYEQYF. Using reference TRBV7-2 and TRBJ2-7 for the parts outside the CDR3, the full variable domain is GAGVSQSPSNKVTEKGKDVELRCDPISGHTALYWYRQSLGQGLEFLIYFQGNSAPDKSGLPSDRFSAERTGGSVSTLTIQRTQQEDSAVYLCASSSSGGPYEQYFGPGTRLTVT.

This clone has more than one count but fewer than ten. The rearrangement links TRBV5-6 to TRBJ1-2; D is possibly TRBD1 (5 bases). Germline V gene lookup returns CDR1 SGHDT and CDR2 YYEEEE. V was pared by 3 bases and J by 0 bases, with 15 bases between. The CDR3 is made up of 16 amino acids. The CDR3 DNA reads TGTGCCAGCAGCTGGGGGACTGGACCTGCTAACTATGGCTACACCTTC. Translated, it gives CASSWGTGPANYGYTF.

This chain joins TRBV2 and TRBJ1-2; 7 bases fit TRBD1. CDR3 length: 14 amino acids. Germline values: CDR1 SNHLY, CDR2 FYNNEI. Trimming cost V 6 bases and J 8 bases; bases outside gene matches: 12. CDR3 bases: TGTGCCAGCAGAGAGAGACAGGGTGAGCGCGGCTACACCTTC. Its translation is CASRERQGERGYTF.

The chain links TRBV19 to TRBJ2-7, with a tentative D call TRBD2 (6 bases). The CDR3 sequence is 13 residues long. Per the germline V gene, CDR1 is LNHDA and CDR2 is SQIVND (reference sequence). Trimming shortened V by 6 bases and J by 6 bases, and 15 bases separated the two germline ends. The CDR3 nucleotides read TGTGCCAGTAGCCCCGGGGTGGGGGGCGAGCAGTACTTC. Translated, it gives CASSPGVGGEQYF.

V gene TRBV6-5 combines with J gene TRBJ2-1; TRBD2 matches at 10 bases. From germline, CDR1 is MNHEY and CDR2 SVGAGI. V shed 6 bases and J 2 bases; nucleotides not matched to a gene: 4. The CDR3 extends over 15 amino acids. CDR3 coding DNA: TGTGCCAGCAGATCTAGCGGGAGCACCTACAATGAGCAGTTCTTC. This encodes CASRSSGSTYNEQFF.

The chain links TRBV7-8 to TRBJ2-5, with D tentatively TRBD1 (7 bases). With the DNA end fitting TRBJ2-7 better, the J assignment may be wrong. The CDR3 spans 17 residues. In germline, CDR1 is SGHVS, CDR2 FQNEAQ. CDR3 amino acids: CASSLGVRRGLSYEQYF. Here the CDR3 DNA reads TGTGCCAGCAGCTTAGGTGTCCGGAGGGGGCTTTCCTACGAGCAGTACTTC.

The chain carries TRBV4-2 and TRBJ2-1; 7 bases agree with TRBD2. J gave up 9 bases and V 0 bases, and 17 bases lay outside the gene matches. The CDR3 consists of 18 residues. Germline CDR1 LGHNA, CDR2 YNFKEQ. The CDR3 protein is CASSQDHSREAIGGEQFF. DNA for the CDR3: TGTGCCAGCAGCCAAGACCACTCCCGGGAGGCCATCGGGGGTGAGCAGTTCTTC.

The chain carries TRBV5-8 and TRBJ2-7; TRBD2 agrees at 8 bases. Per germline, CDR1 SGHTS and CDR2 YDEGEE. There are 16 residues in the CDR3. Trimming took 6 bases from V and 0 from J; bases not matched to a gene: 11. CDR3 coding DNA: TGTGCCAGCAACCCCCCGAGCGGGAGAGTCTCCTACGAGCAGTACTTC. It specifies CASNPPSGRVSYEQYF.

The chain couples TRBV7-2 to TRBJ2-2; TRBD1 might be the D (6 bases). There are 16 residues in the CDR3. Germline values: CDR1 SGHTA, CDR2 FQGNSA. V was pared by 0 bases and J by 1 base, with 9 bases between. The CDR3 loop is CASSLAGRGNTGELFF. In DNA, the CDR3 is TGTGCCAGCAGCTTAGCAGGCAGGGGGAACACCGGGGAGCTGTTTTTT.

The rearrangement uses TRBV14 and TRBJ2-3, with 9 bases identical to TRBD2. This CDR3 spans 16 amino acids. The V segment lost 2 bases and the J segment 4 bases; nucleotides outside the gene matches: 7. Germline CDR1 is SGHDN and CDR2 is FVKESK. CDR3 sequence: CASSQPLAGRSDTQYF. The CDR3 DNA reads as TGTGCCAGCAGCCAACCCCTAGCGGGGAGATCAGATACGCAGTATTTT.

The chain is built from TRBV18 and TRBJ1-1; D gene ambiguous. CDR3 length: 14 amino acids. Trimming shortened V by 4 bases and J by 0 bases, and 9 bases separated the two germline ends. CDR1 is KGHSH, CDR2 LQKENI, per germline. This CDR3 is CASSLSSVNTEAFF. CDR3 nucleotides: TGTGCCAGCTCACTATCGTCGGTGAACACTGAAGCTTTCTTT.

This chain links TRBV5-8 with TRBJ1-3; 7 nucleotides agree with TRBD1. Germline V gives CDR1 SGHTS, CDR2 YDEGEE. CDR3 size: 15 residues. V shed 6 bases and J 2 bases; nucleotides not matched to a gene: 8. The CDR3 here is CASTLGGIPGNTIYF. For the CDR3, the DNA is TGTGCCAGCACCCTAGGGGGCATCCCTGGAAACACCATATATTTT. Together with reference TRBV5-8 and TRBJ1-3, the CDR3 gives the full variable domain: EAGVTQSPTHLIKTRGQQATLRCSPISGHTSVYWYQQALGLGLQFLLWYDEGEERNRGNFPPRFSGRQFPNYSSELNVNALELEDSALYLCASTLGGIPGNTIYFGEGSWLTVV.

This clone came up once. V usage is TRBV5-4 and J usage is TRBJ1-1; a weak D match, TRBD1 (5 bases). V dropped 0 bases and J dropped 1 base, with 7 bases sitting between them. The V gene's germline CDR1 is SGHNT and CDR2 YYREEE (reference sequence). This CDR3 region has 14 residues. CDR3 coding DNA: TGTGCCAGCAGCTTGGGCGGACAGAACACTGAAGCTTTCTTT. It is translated as CASSLGGQNTEAFF.

The genes are TRBV7-2 and TRBJ2-7; 7 bases agree with TRBD2. Per the germline V gene, CDR1 is SGHTA and CDR2 is FQGNSA. J lost 6 bases, V lost 7 bases, and 12 bases had no gene match. The CDR3 sequence is 14 residues long. In DNA, the CDR3 is TGTGCCAGCACCCGGTCTAGTGGGGGGGGCGAGCAGTACTTC. As protein: CASTRSSGGGEQYF.

The genes are TRBV11-2 and TRBJ1-1; D remains unclear. Germline V gene sequence: CDR1 SGHAT, CDR2 FQNNGV. Between the trimmed V and J ends, which lost 5 bases and 1 base, there was a span of 17 bases. The CDR3 is 16 amino acids. DNA of the CDR3: TGTGCCAGCAGCCCCTTCCATGGAGGGTGGAACACTGAAGCTTTCTTT. Translated: CASSPFHGGWNTEAFF.

The V gene is TRBV16, the J gene TRBJ2-7; 8 bases map to TRBD1. Germline V gene lookup returns CDR1 KGHSY and CDR2 FQNENV. This CDR3 region has 15 residues. The V segment lost 1 base and the J segment 1 base; nucleotides outside the gene matches: 3. This CDR3 reads CASSQYQGASYEQYF. The CDR3 nucleotides read TGTGCCAGCAGCCAATACCAGGGGGCTTCCTACGAGCAGTACTTC.

Comments on this clone: Germline and junction disagree at one end, which may indicate a read error. In the same sample, other DNA sequences code for this CDR3. The chain combines TRBV7-9 with TRBJ1-1; no definite D call. The germline CDR1 and CDR2 sequences are SEHNR and FQNEAQ (reference sequence). This CDR3 is 14 amino acids long. The CDR3 protein is CASSFPRSNTEAFF. In DNA form, the CDR3 reads TGTGCCAGCAGCTTCCCGCGGAGCAACACTGAAGCCTTCTTT.

The rearrangement uses TRBV18 and TRBJ1-6; no reliable D call. V shed 2 bases and J shed 10 bases, with 18 bases lying between them. The CDR3 has 16 residues. Germline lookup yields CDR1 KGHSH and CDR2 LQKENI. CDR3 protein: CASSPVAVGLESPLHF. The CDR3 DNA sequence: TGTGCCAGCTCACCAGTAGCCGTCGGCCTCGAATCACCCCTCCACTTT.

The chain has TRBV4-2 and TRBJ1-4, with a tentative D call TRBD1 (5 bases). Between the trimmed V and J ends, which lost 4 bases and 3 bases, there was a span of 9 bases. CDR1 is LGHNA and CDR2 is YNFKEQ in the germline V gene. This CDR3 is built from 14 residues. DNA of the CDR3: TGTGCCAGCAGCCGGGGGGACGCTAATGAAAAACTGTTTTTT. Residues: CASSRGDANEKLFF.

This clone was counted only a few times. The chain uses TRBV10-3 and TRBJ2-7, with 11 bases that match TRBD1. Germline CDR1 is ENHRY and CDR2 is SYGVKD. The J segment lost 5 bases and the V segment lost 3 bases, leaving 6 bases of the junction unmatched. The CDR3 loop spans 15 amino acids. The DNA for the CDR3 is TGTGCCATCAGTGACCCTCGGGGACAGGGGGACGAGCAGTACTTC. Protein sequence: CAISDPRGQGDEQYF.

Concerning this clone: Other DNA variants within this sample encode the same CDR3. The rearrangement links TRBV29-1 to TRBJ1-5; D might be TRBD1 (6 bases). The V gene lost 5 bases and the J gene lost 3 bases, with 11 bases spanning the gap. The germline V gene encodes CDR1 SQVTM and CDR2 ANQGSEA. CDR3 size: 13 residues. Written as DNA, the CDR3 is TGCAGCGTTCGGGACAACTACAATCAGCCCCAGCATTTT. This translates into CSVRDNYNQPQHF.

The chain is built from TRBV19 and TRBJ1-2; 9 bases are a match to TRBD1. J lost 6 bases, V lost 4 bases, and 9 bases had no gene match. Germline assignment: CDR1 LNHDA and CDR2 SQIVND (reference sequence). The CDR3 runs 15 residues. The CDR3 here is CASSTFSGQGDGYTF. The DNA of the CDR3 is TGTGCCAGTAGTACTTTTTCGGGACAGGGTGATGGCTACACCTTC.

This sequence joins TRBV18 and TRBJ1-1, with TRBD1 matching over 8 bases. CDR1 and CDR2 from the germline V gene are KGHSH and LQKENI. This CDR3 has 13 residues. After removal of 6 bases from V and 5 bases from J, the junction contained 5 bases not matched to a gene. The CDR3 nucleotides are TGTGCCAGCTCCCTTGGACAGGGTACTGAAGCTTTCTTT. Translating it yields CASSLGQGTEAFF.